The 12 T cell receptor beta chains presented below share a single source sample, sequenced in a study of tumor-infiltrating lymphocytes in primary liver carcinoma. Priming with a constant-region primer yielded TCR beta cDNA from 400 to 500 ng total RNA. Construction of TCR beta libraries relied on three successive nested multiplex PCR rounds employing slightly modified ARM-PCR. TRBV1-TRBV30 forward primers paired with a C-beta reverse primer drove the first two PCR rounds, about 10 cycles each. TCRdb reanalysed the multiplex PCR reads using MiXCR and keeps one entry per CDR3 protein. This sample has 250,000 to 400,000 distinct CDR3 sequences, with 55% to 65% found just once. The study extracted blood RNA from unsorted whole blood and also extracted germline DNA. Sequences were obtained from peripheral blood. The receptor source for this set is a man aged 35-49 years with primary liver carcinoma and hepatitis B virus infection.

Concerning this clonotype itself: The germline gene is not matched at one end of the junction; a read error may be the cause. The chain couples TRBV5-4 to TRBJ2-7; D not certain. The CDR3 has 12 amino acids. Germline V CDR1 and CDR2: SGHNT, YYREEE (reference sequence). The CDR3: CAGSLEQREQYF. The CDR3 DNA sequence: TGTGCCGGCAGCTTGGAGCAGAGGGAGCAGTACTTC. The variable domain in full, with the rest retrieved from reference TRBV5-4 and TRBJ2-7, is ETGVTQSPTHLIKTRGQQVTLRCSSQSGHNTVSWYQQALGQGPQFIFQYYREEENGRGNFPPRFSGLQFPNYSSELNVNALELDDSALYLCAGSLEQREQYFGPGTRLTVT.

The table lists this clonotype with a few counts. This chain connects TRBV5-1 to TRBJ2-7; TRBD1 agrees at 8 bases. This CDR3 spans 15 amino acids. The V gene end was trimmed by 4 bases and the J gene end by 5 bases; junction bases not matched to a gene: 11. Germline V gives CDR1 SGHRS, CDR2 YFSETQ. The CDR3 region is CASSHGQGLIDEQYF. For the CDR3, the DNA is TGCGCCAGCAGCCATGGACAGGGTTTGATCGACGAGCAGTACTTC.

This clonotype is a singleton in its sample. Relative to the germline gene, one junction end is altered; a read error may explain this. The chain combines TRBV4-1 with TRBJ1-5; 9 nucleotides align to TRBD1. Per the germline V gene, CDR1 is MGHRA and CDR2 is YSYEKL. The length of the CDR3 is 15 residues. The CDR3 here is CASSLETGGNQPQLF. The CDR3 DNA sequence: TGCGCCAGCAGCCTCGAGACAGGGGGGAATCAGCCCCAGCTTTTT.

In regard to this clonotype: With a much larger clone just one base away, this may be a read error. The CDR3 sequence is CASSERRGQGNQPQYF. The CDR3 DNA reads TGTGCCAGCAGTGAACGGAGGGGGCAAGGCAATCAGCCCCAGTATTTT. The chain recombines TRBV6-1 with TRBJ1-5; maybe TRBD1 (7 bases). The J call is uncertain, as TRBJ2-3 better fits the DNA end. The CDR3 consists of 16 residues. From germline, CDR1 is MNHNS and CDR2 SASEGT.

The chain uses TRBV30 and TRBJ2-1; 9 bases are shared with TRBD2. CDR3 size: 14 residues. The germline V gene has CDR1 GTSNPN and CDR2 SVGIG (reference sequence). The V gene end was trimmed by 5 bases and the J gene end by 9 bases; junction bases not matched to a gene: 11. The CDR3 is CAWAGLAVDIEQFF. CDR3 in DNA: TGTGCCTGGGCGGGACTAGCTGTCGACATTGAGCAGTTCTTC.

Sample share makes this clonotype medium-sized. The rearrangement uses TRBV29-1 and TRBJ2-4; D is perhaps TRBD2 (6 bases). Trimming removed 6 bases from V and 9 bases from J, with 15 bases in between. Germline assignment: CDR1 SQVTM and CDR2 ANQGSEA. The CDR3 covers 12 residues. CDR3 residues: CSVIHGRGIQYF. The CDR3 DNA sequence: TGCAGCGTAATTCACGGGCGGGGCATTCAGTACTTC.

As regards this clonotype: A read error is possible here, since a much larger clone lies one base away. The chain is built from TRBV11-2 and TRBJ2-2; 9 bases are a match to TRBD1. The CDR3 loop spans 15 amino acids. Germline V gene data show CDR1 as SGHAT and CDR2 as FQNNGV. The CDR3 DNA reads TGTGCCAGCAGCCTTACAGGGGGCGCCGTCGGGGAGCCGTTTTTT. Protein: CASSLTGGAVGEPFF.

V usage is TRBV4-3 and J usage is TRBJ1-5; D uncertain. This CDR3 spans 16 amino acids. CDR1 and CDR2 from the germline V gene are LGHNA and YSLEER. V was clipped by 0 bases and J by 3 bases, with 12 bases between them. CDR3 sequence (DNA): TGCGCCAGCAGCCAAGAGGCCCCGGGGTTCAATCAGCCCCAGCATTTT. It yields the protein CASSQEAPGFNQPQHF.

About this clonotype itself: With a much larger clone just one base away, this may be a read error. The genes are TRBV4-3 and TRBJ2-3; a weak D match, TRBD1 (5 bases). The CDR3 totals 13 residues. The germline gives CDR1 LGHNA, CDR2 YSLEER. Trimming removed 1 base from V and 7 bases from J, with 9 bases in between. The CDR3 sequence: CASSQGWTNTQYF. Here the CDR3 DNA reads TGCGCCAGCAGCCAAGGTTGGACAAATACGCAGTATTTT.

A remark on this clonotype: A much larger clone differs from this one at a single base, so this may be a read error. This chain connects TRBV5-5 to TRBJ1-5, with 7 bases aligning to TRBD1. CDR1 is SGHKS, CDR2 YYEKEE, per germline (reference sequence). The CDR3 is 16 residues long. With 3 bases clipped from V and 0 bases from J, the junction kept 6 bases outside the gene matches. This CDR3 is CASSSGQTTSNQPQHF. CDR3 nucleotide sequence: TGTGCCAGCAGCTCGGGACAGACGACTAGCAATCAGCCCCAGCATTTT.

As regards this clonotype: This clone may be a read error of a much larger clone one base away. V and J are TRBV12-3 or TRBV12-4 and TRBJ1-5; no clear D. CDR3 size: 14 residues. V was cut by 1 base and J by 4 bases, with 8 bases left in between. The CDR3: CASSLETSNQPQHF. The CDR3 DNA is TGTGCCAGCAGTTTAGAGACATCAAATCAGCCCCAGCATTTT.

This clonotype has at least ten counts. The chain joins TRBV6-1 to TRBJ2-5; tentative D call: TRBD1 (6 bases). The germline V and J ends were trimmed by 5 bases and 5 bases, with 6 bases remaining between them. There are 11 residues in the CDR3. Germline-derived CDR1 and CDR2 are MNHNS and SASEGT. This CDR3 reads CASSTGETQYF. In DNA, the CDR3 is TGTGCCAGCAGTACAGGGGAGACCCAGTACTTC.